This TCR beta chain stems from a study of cytotoxic CD8 clonotypes in ibrutinib-treated CLL. With sequencing, the targeted depth ranged from 1 in 200,000 to 1 in 1 million T cells. Clones were read by immunoSEQ multiplex PCR, and TCRdb kept only the in-frame ones, dropping some. The repertoire holds roughly 76,000 clones, approximately 80% seen once, with around 7.6% in the top ten. V lost 4 bases to trimming and J lost 12 bases, with 16 bases between them. The CDR3 contains 12 residues. Germline assignment: CDR1 SGHVS and CDR2 FQNEAQ. The rearrangement joins TRBV7-8 to TRBJ2-7, with a tentative D call TRBD1 (5 bases). The receptor's source is a human donor with chronic lymphocytic leukemia. The specimen was PBMCs, collected at disease progression, from a patient treated with ibrutinib. CDR3 DNA: TGTGCCAGCAGCTACCCAGGCCTGGGGCCGTACTTC. Translating gives CASSYPGLGPYF.